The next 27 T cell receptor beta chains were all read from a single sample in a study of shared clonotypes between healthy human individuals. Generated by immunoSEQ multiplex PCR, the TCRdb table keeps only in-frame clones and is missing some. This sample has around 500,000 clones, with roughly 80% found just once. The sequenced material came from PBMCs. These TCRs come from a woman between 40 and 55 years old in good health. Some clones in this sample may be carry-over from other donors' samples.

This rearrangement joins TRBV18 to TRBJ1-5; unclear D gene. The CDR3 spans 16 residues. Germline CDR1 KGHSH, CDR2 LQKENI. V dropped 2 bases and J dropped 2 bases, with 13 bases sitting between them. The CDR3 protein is CASSPNIGGGNQPQHF. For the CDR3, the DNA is TGTGCCAGCTCACCAAATATAGGTGGTGGCAATCAGCCCCAGCATTTT.

The CDR3 is CASSPEQGRSYEQYF. CDR3 nucleotide sequence: TGTGCCAGCAGCCCCGAGCAGGGGCGGTCCTACGAGCAGTACTTC. The J gene is TRBJ2-7, the V gene TRBV5-4, with D tentatively TRBD1 (6 bases). The V gene lost 4 bases and the J gene lost 1 base, with 15 bases spanning the gap. Germline lookup yields CDR1 SGHNT and CDR2 YYREEE (reference sequence). This CDR3 comprises 15 residues.

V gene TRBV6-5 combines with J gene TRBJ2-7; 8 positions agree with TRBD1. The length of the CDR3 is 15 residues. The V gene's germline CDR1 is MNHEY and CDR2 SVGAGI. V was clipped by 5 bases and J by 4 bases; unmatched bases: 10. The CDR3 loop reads CASSPLQGAYYEQYF. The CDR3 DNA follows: TGTGCCAGCAGTCCCCTTCAGGGGGCATATTACGAGCAGTACTTC.

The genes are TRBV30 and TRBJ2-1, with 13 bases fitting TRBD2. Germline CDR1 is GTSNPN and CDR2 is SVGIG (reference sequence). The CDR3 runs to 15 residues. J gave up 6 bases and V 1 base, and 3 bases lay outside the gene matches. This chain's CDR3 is CAWSEGLAGSNEQFF. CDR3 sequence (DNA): TGTGCCTGGAGTGAGGGACTAGCGGGAAGCAATGAGCAGTTCTTC. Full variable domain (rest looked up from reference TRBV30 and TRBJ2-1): SQTIHQWPATLVQPVGSPLSLECTVEGTSNPNLYWYRQAAGRGLQLLFYSVGIGQISSEVPQNLSASRPQDRQFILSSKKLLLSDSGFYLCAWSEGLAGSNEQFFGPGTRLTVL.

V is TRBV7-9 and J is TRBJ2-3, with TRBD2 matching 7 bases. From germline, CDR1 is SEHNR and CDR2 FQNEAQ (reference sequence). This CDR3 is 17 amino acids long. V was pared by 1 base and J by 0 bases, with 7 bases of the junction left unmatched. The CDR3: CASSLVSGTSSTDTQYF. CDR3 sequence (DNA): TGTGCCAGCAGCTTAGTGAGCGGGACGTCTAGCACAGATACGCAGTATTTT.

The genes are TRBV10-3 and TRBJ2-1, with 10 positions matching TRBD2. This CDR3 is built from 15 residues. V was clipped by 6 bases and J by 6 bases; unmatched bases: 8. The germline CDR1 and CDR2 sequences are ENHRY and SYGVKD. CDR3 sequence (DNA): TGTGCCATCAGCACAGCGGGAGGGCCCGGCAATGAGCAGTTCTTC. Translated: CAISTAGGPGNEQFF.

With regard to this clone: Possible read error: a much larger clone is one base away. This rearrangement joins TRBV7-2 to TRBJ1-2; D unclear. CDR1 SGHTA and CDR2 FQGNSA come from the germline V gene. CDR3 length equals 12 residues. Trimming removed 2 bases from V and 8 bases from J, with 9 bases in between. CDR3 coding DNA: TGTGCCAGCAGCTTACAAGGCTTGGGCTACACCTTC. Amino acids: CASSLQGLGYTF.

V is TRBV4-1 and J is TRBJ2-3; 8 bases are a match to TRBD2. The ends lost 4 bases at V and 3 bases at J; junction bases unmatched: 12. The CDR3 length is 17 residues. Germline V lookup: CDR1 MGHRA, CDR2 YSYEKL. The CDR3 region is CASSRLSGRGGTDTQYF. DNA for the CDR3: TGCGCCAGCAGCCGTCTAAGCGGGAGAGGGGGAACAGATACGCAGTATTTT.

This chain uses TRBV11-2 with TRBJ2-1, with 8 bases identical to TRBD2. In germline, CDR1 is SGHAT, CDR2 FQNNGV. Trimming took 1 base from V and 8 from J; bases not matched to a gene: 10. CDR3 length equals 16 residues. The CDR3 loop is CASSLGGGRSRYEQFF. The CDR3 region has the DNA TGTGCCAGCAGCTTAGGGGGCGGGAGGAGCAGGTATGAGCAGTTCTTC.

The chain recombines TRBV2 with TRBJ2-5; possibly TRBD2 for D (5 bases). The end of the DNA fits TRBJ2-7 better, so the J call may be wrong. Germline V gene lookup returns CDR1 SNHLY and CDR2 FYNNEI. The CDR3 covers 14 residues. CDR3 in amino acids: CASRGLSSSYEQYF. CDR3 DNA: TGTGCCAGCCGAGGACTCTCTTCTTCCTACGAGCAGTACTTC.

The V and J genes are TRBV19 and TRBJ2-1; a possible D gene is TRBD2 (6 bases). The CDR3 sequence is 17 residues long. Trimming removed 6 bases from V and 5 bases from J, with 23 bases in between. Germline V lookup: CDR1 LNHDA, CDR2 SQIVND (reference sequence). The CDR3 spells CASSPRGWGTRHNEQFF. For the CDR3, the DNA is TGTGCCAGTAGCCCCCGGGGTTGGGGGACTCGGCACAATGAGCAGTTCTTC.

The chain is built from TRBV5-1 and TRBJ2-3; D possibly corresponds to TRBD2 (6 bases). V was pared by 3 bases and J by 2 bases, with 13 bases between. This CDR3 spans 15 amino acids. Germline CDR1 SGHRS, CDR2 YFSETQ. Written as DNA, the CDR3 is TGCGCCAGCAGCTCGACGGGACTCCACACAGATACGCAGTATTTT. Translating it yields CASSSTGLHTDTQYF. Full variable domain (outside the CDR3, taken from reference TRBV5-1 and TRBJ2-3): KAGVTQTPRYLIKTRGQQVTLSCSPISGHRSVSWYQQTPGQGLQFLFEYFSETQRNKGNFPGRFSGRQFSNSRSEMNVSTLELGDSALYLCASSSTGLHTDTQYFGPGTRLTVL.

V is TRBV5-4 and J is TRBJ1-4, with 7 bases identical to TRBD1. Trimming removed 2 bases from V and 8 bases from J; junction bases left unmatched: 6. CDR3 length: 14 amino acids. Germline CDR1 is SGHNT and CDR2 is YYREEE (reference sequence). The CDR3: CASSLLGGREKLFF. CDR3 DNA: TGTGCCAGCAGCTTATTAGGGGGCAGAGAAAAACTGTTTTTT.

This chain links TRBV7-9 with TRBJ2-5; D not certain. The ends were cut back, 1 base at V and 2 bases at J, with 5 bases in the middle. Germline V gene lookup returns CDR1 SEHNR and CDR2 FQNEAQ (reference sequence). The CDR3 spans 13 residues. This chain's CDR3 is CASSLVPQETQYF. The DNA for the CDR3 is TGTGCCAGCAGCTTAGTACCACAAGAGACCCAGTACTTC.

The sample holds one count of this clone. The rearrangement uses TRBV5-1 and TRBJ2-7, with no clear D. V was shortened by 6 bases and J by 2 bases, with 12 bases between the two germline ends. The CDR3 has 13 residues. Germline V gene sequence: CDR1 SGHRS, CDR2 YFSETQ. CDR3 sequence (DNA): TGCGCCAGCAAAGCAGGCAGCGCCTACGAGCAGTACTTC. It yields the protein CASKAGSAYEQYF. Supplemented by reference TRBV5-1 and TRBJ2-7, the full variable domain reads KAGVTQTPRYLIKTRGQQVTLSCSPISGHRSVSWYQQTPGQGLQFLFEYFSETQRNKGNFPGRFSGRQFSNSRSEMNVSTLELGDSALYLCASKAGSAYEQYFGPGTRLTVT.

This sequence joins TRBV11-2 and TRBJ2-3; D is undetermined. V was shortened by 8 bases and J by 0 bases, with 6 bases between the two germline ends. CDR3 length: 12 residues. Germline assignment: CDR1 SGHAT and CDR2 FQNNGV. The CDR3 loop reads CASATSTDTQYF. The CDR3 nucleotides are TGTGCCAGCGCGACTAGCACAGATACGCAGTATTTT.

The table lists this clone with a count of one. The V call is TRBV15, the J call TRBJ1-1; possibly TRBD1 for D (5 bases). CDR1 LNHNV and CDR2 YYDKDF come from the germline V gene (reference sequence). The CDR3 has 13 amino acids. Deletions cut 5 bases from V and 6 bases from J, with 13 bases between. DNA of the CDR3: TGTGCCACCAGCGTGGACCCGGGGGCTGAAGCTTTCTTT. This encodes CATSVDPGAEAFF. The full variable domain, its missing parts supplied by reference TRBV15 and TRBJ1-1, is DAMVIQNPRYQVTQFGKPVTLSCSQTLNHNVMYWYQQKSSQAPKLLFHYYDKDFNNEADTPDNFQSRRPNTSFCFLDIRSPGLGDTAMYLCATSVDPGAEAFFGQGTRLTVV.

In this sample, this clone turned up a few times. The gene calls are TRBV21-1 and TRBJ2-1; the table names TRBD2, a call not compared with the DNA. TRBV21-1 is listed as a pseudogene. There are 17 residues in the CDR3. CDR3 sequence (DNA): TGTGCCAGCAGCACGTCCTCAACGGGACTCCCCTACAATGAGCAGTTCTTC. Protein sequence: CASSTSSTGLPYNEQFF.

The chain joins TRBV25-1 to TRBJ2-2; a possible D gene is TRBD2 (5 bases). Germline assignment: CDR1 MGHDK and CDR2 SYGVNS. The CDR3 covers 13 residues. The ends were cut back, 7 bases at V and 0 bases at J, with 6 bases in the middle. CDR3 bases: TGTGCCAGCAAAGCGGCGAACACCGGGGAGCTGTTTTTT. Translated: CASKAANTGELFF.

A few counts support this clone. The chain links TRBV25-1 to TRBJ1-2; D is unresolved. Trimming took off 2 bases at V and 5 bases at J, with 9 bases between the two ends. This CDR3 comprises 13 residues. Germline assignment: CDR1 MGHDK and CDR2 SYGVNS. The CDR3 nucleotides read TGTGCCAGCAGTGAAAAATTTGGGTATGGCTACACCTTC. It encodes CASSEKFGYGYTF.

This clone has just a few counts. The CDR3 protein is CASSLLGVGGGNTEAFF. The CDR3 DNA follows: TGTGCCAGCAGTTTACTGGGAGTGGGAGGGGGGAACACTGAAGCTTTCTTT. The chain uses TRBV27 and TRBJ1-1; a weak D match, TRBD1 (6 bases). The CDR3 totals 17 residues. Trimming left V 2 bases short and J 1 base short, with 17 bases between. Germline V CDR1 and CDR2: MNHEY, SMNVEV (reference sequence).

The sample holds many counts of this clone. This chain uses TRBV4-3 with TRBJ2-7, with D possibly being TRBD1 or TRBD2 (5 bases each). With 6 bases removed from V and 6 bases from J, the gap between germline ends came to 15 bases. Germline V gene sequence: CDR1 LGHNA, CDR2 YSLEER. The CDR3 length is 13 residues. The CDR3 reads CASRRDLNSEQYF. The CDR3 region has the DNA TGCGCCAGCAGAAGGGACCTCAATTCCGAGCAGTACTTC.

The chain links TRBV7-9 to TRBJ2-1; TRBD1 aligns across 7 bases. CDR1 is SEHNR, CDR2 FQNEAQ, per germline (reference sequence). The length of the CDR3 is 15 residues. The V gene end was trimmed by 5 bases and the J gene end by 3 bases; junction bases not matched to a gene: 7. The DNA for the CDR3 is TGTGCCAGCAGCCTCCCGGGACAGTACTACAATGAGCAGTTCTTC. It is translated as CASSLPGQYYNEQFF.

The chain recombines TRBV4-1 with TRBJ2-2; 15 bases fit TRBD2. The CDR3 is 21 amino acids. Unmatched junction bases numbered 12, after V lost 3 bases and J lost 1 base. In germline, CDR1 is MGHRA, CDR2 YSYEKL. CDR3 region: CASSHSLGGTSGRRNTGELFF. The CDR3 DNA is TGCGCCAGCAGCCACTCCCTGGGCGGGACTAGCGGGAGGAGGAACACCGGGGAGCTGTTTTTT.

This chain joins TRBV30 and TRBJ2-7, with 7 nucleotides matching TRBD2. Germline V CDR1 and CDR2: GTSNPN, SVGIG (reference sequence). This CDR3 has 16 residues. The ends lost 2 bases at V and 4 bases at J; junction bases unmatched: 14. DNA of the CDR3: TGTGCCTGGAGTCGTGGGTACGGGCGGGAGTTTTACGAGCAGTACTTC. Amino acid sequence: CAWSRGYGREFYEQYF.

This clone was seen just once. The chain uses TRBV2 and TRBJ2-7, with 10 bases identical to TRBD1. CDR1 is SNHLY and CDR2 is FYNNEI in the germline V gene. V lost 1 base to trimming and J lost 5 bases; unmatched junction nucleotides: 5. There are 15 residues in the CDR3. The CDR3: CASSEGGQGIHEQYF. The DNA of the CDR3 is TGTGCCAGCAGTGAAGGGGGACAGGGGATCCACGAGCAGTACTTC.

CDR3 DNA sequence: TGTGCCAGCAGCTTAGCAGCGGAGGGGTTAACCCAGTACTTC. This encodes CASSLAAEGLTQYF. This chain joins TRBV7-2 and TRBJ2-5; perhaps TRBD2 as D (6 bases). Per the germline V gene, CDR1 is SGHTA and CDR2 is FQGNSA. Trimming stripped 0 bases from V and 8 bases from J, with 13 bases between. This CDR3 comprises 14 residues.